Shown below are 14 T cell receptor beta chains from a single sample sequenced in a study of CD8 T cells in Susac syndrome. Reverse transcription of about 0.5 to 1 ug RNA was carried out with random hexamers. MiXCR, applied by TCRdb to the immunoSEQ multiplex PCR reads, yields one record per CDR3 protein. The sample has around 130,000 distinct CDR3 sequences, around 95% seen once. The material sequenced was CD4+ T cells from PBMCs. The receptors here all came from a human donor in good health.

The V gene is TRBV7-2, the J gene TRBJ2-1, with D tentatively TRBD1 or TRBD2 (6 bases each). The length of the CDR3 is 15 residues. The germline gives CDR1 SGHTA, CDR2 FQGNSA. Trimming shortened V by 5 bases and J by 4 bases, and 15 bases separated the two germline ends. CDR3 in DNA: TGTGCCAGCAGCCTCAGTGAGGGGGGTTACAATGAGCAGTTCTTC. As protein: CASSLSEGGYNEQFF.

The V gene is TRBV6-2 or TRBV6-3, the J gene TRBJ2-7; TRBD2 aligns across 9 bases. CDR1 MNHEY and CDR2 SVGEGT come from the germline V gene. V was pared by 2 bases and J by 2 bases, with 4 bases of the junction left unmatched. The CDR3 spans 15 residues. CDR3 sequence reads: CASSYRASGTYEQYF. The CDR3 DNA reads as TGTGCCAGCAGTTACCGGGCTAGCGGGACCTACGAGCAGTACTTC.

This chain connects TRBV7-2 to TRBJ1-1, with 10 bases aligning to TRBD1. Germline loops: CDR1 SGHTA, CDR2 FQGNSA. V was pared by 5 bases and J by 8 bases, with 5 bases of the junction left unmatched. There are 13 residues in the CDR3. The CDR3 nucleotides read TGTGCCAGCAGCCCGCTGACAGGGGGCGAAGCTTTCTTT. Amino acid sequence: CASSPLTGGEAFF.

The V call is TRBV7-3, the J call TRBJ2-1; 10 nucleotides match TRBD2. The CDR3 length is 15 residues. V dropped 2 bases and J dropped 8; count of bases not matched to a gene: 6. The germline V gene encodes CDR1 SGHTA and CDR2 FQGTGA. The CDR3 is CASSLGLAGDDEQFF. The CDR3 DNA is TGTGCCAGCAGCTTAGGGCTAGCGGGAGATGATGAGCAGTTCTTC.

The table lists this clonotype with a count of one. V and J are TRBV12-3 or TRBV12-4 and TRBJ2-7; 8 bases agree with TRBD1. V was clipped by 5 bases and J by 3 bases; unmatched bases: 9. This CDR3 comprises 15 residues. The CDR3 loop is CASSPRTGLSYEQYF. CDR3 DNA sequence: TGTGCCAGCAGTCCTCGGACAGGGTTAAGCTACGAGCAGTACTTC.

The V call is TRBV7-9, the J call TRBJ2-3, with TRBD2 matching over 10 bases. The V gene end was trimmed by 4 bases and the J gene end by 6 bases; junction bases not matched to a gene: 10. CDR1 SEHNR and CDR2 FQNEAQ come from the germline V gene (reference sequence). This CDR3 comprises 16 residues. CDR3 residues: CASSSSPSGRGDTQYF. The CDR3 DNA sequence: TGTGCCAGCAGCTCAAGCCCTAGCGGGAGAGGGGATACGCAGTATTTT.

The chain joins TRBV2 to TRBJ2-5; weak D call: TRBD1 (6 bases). V was cut by 6 bases and J by 1 base, with 6 bases left in between. Germline CDR1 reads SNHLY; CDR2 reads FYNNEI. This CDR3 is built from 12 residues. The CDR3: CASRDSQETQYF. The CDR3 DNA is TGTGCCAGCAGGGACAGCCAAGAGACCCAGTACTTC.

The chain links TRBV12-3 or TRBV12-4 to TRBJ2-7; 9 nucleotides align to TRBD2. V gave up 6 bases and J gave up 4 bases; unmatched junction bases: 7. The CDR3 spans 14 residues. DNA of the CDR3: TGTGCCAGCAGCCGTAGCGGGAGCCCTTACGAGCAGTACTTC. Its protein is CASSRSGSPYEQYF.

The chain joins TRBV5-1 to TRBJ2-1; weak D call: TRBD2 (6 bases). The CDR3 covers 15 residues. With 5 bases removed from V and 9 bases from J, the gap between germline ends came to 21 bases. The germline V gene has CDR1 SGHRS and CDR2 YFSETQ. The CDR3 region has the DNA TGCGCCAGCAGACAATCAGGAGGGTTCCACGGTGAGCAGTTCTTC. Translation: CASRQSGGFHGEQFF.

V is TRBV7-2 and J is TRBJ2-1; 8 nucleotides agree with TRBD2. This CDR3 is 17 amino acids long. V lost 5 bases to trimming and J lost 1 base; unmatched junction nucleotides: 10. The germline V gene encodes CDR1 SGHTA and CDR2 FQGNSA. For the CDR3, the DNA is TGTGCCAGCAGCCGGATAACTACTAGCGGTTCCTACAATGAGCAGTTCTTC. As protein: CASSRITTSGSYNEQFF.

This rearrangement joins TRBV12-3 or TRBV12-4 to TRBJ1-5; no clear D. This CDR3 has 13 amino acids. V gave up 3 bases and J gave up 5 bases, with 8 bases separating them. The CDR3 region is CASSFSRDQPQHF. The CDR3 DNA reads as TGTGCCAGCAGTTTTTCAAGGGATCAGCCCCAGCATTTT.

V is TRBV30 and J is TRBJ2-2; D is perhaps TRBD2 (5 bases). Germline V lookup: CDR1 GTSNPN, CDR2 SVGIG (reference sequence). The CDR3 has 15 residues. V was clipped by 2 bases and J by 15 bases, with 25 bases between them. CDR3: CAWSSSAAGPELVFF. The CDR3 DNA reads as TGTGCCTGGAGTAGTAGCGCAGCTGGACCCGAGCTGGTGTTTTTT. Drawing the rest from reference TRBV30 and TRBJ2-2, the complete variable domain is SQTIHQWPATLVQPVGSPLSLECTVEGTSNPNLYWYRQAAGRGLQLLFYSVGIGQISSEVPQNLSASRPQDRQFILSSKKLLLSDSGFYLCAWSSSAAGPELVFFGEGSRLTVL.

The chain carries TRBV23-1 and TRBJ1-3; 9 bases fit TRBD1. TRBV23-1 is an ORF for which the function is uncertain. V lost 0 bases to trimming and J lost 4 bases; unmatched junction nucleotides: 16. The CDR3 is 20 amino acids. The chain's CDR3 is CASSQSRTGERLLGGNTIYF. DNA of the CDR3: TGCGCCAGCAGTCAATCGAGGACAGGGGAGAGGCTATTGGGGGGAAACACCATATATTTT.

The chain is built from TRBV7-8 and TRBJ1-5; 8 nucleotides align to TRBD1. Germline CDR1 SGHVS, CDR2 FQNEAQ. After removal of 0 bases from V and 6 bases from J, the junction contained 7 bases not matched to a gene. The length of the CDR3 is 16 residues. Here the CDR3 DNA reads TGTGCCAGCAGCTTAGCGTACGGACAGGGAGTTCAGCCCCAGCATTTT. This encodes CASSLAYGQGVQPQHF.